The next 22 T cell receptor beta chains were all read from a single sample in a study of shared clonotypes between healthy human individuals. Positively selected for CCR7, the CD45RO-negative cells used as naive CD8 cells excluded terminally differentiated effector memory CD45RA+ cells. Some clones are missing from TCRdb's copy, which holds only in-frame ones; the method was immunoSEQ multiplex PCR. The table lists around 2,000,000 clones, about 93% of them singletons, with 1.7% in the top ten. The sample was naive CD8+ T cells from PBMCs. The origin of the receptors is a man between 18 and 35 years old in good health. Some clones in this sample may be carry-over from other donors' samples.

The genes are TRBV27 and TRBJ2-2; D is tentatively TRBD1 or TRBD2 (5 bases each). Germline lookup yields CDR1 MNHEY and CDR2 SMNVEV (reference sequence). CDR3 length: 13 residues. Trimming left V 4 bases short and J 9 bases short, with 12 bases between. The CDR3 sequence: CASSSGAARELFF. The CDR3 nucleotides are TGTGCCAGCAGTTCCGGGGCCGCCCGGGAGCTGTTTTTT.

The chain recombines TRBV11-2 with TRBJ2-4; the match to TRBD1 covers 11 bases. The CDR3 runs to 18 residues. After removal of 5 bases from V and 5 bases from J, the junction contained 14 bases not matched to a gene. The germline V gene has CDR1 SGHAT and CDR2 FQNNGV. This CDR3 is CASSIRLGAGQGENIQYF. The CDR3 coding sequence is TGTGCCAGCAGCATTAGACTCGGAGCGGGACAGGGGGAAAACATTCAGTACTTC.

The V gene is TRBV28, the J gene TRBJ1-1, with a weak D call TRBD1 (6 bases). Trimming took 6 bases from V and 6 from J, leaving 17 bases between them. The CDR3 has 14 residues. Germline V gene data show CDR1 as MDHEN and CDR2 as SYDVKM. CDR3 nucleotide sequence: TGTGCCAGCAGAAATCCGGGACACGGGGCTGAAGCTTTCTTT. It translates to CASRNPGHGAEAFF.

The chain couples TRBV5-1 to TRBJ2-7; D remains unclear. Deletions cut 0 bases from V and 2 bases from J, with 12 bases between. Germline-derived CDR1 and CDR2 are SGHRS and YFSETQ. This CDR3 is 15 amino acids long. This CDR3 reads CASSLEALFPYEQYF. The CDR3 nucleotides are TGCGCCAGCAGCTTGGAGGCGCTTTTCCCCTACGAGCAGTACTTC.

V is TRBV18 and J is TRBJ2-7; perhaps TRBD1 as D (6 bases). The V end was cut by 4 bases, the J end by 3 bases, with 13 bases between. The germline V gene has CDR1 KGHSH and CDR2 LQKENI. The CDR3 has 14 amino acids. CDR3 bases: TGTGCCAGCTCACTCCGGGACACAATCTACGAGCAGTACTTC. As protein: CASSLRDTIYEQYF.

For this clone: An end of the junction does not agree with germline; a read error may underlie this. The J gene is TRBJ1-2, the V gene TRBV13; D not certain. Germline V gene sequence: CDR1 PRHDT, CDR2 FYEKMQ (reference sequence). The CDR3 consists of 10 residues. CDR3 DNA: TGTGCCAGCAGCCCGGGCCAGTTAAGTTTC. This codes for CASSPGQLSF. The full variable domain, in which reference TRBV13 and TRBJ1-2 provide the parts outside the CDR3, is AAGVIQSPRHLIKEKRETATLKCYPIPRHDTVYWYQQGPGQDPQFLISFYEKMQSDKGSIPDRFSAQQFSDYHSELNMSSLELGDSALYFCASSPGQLSFGSGTRLTVV.

This clone came up once. This sequence joins TRBV28 and TRBJ2-7; possible D gene TRBD2, 6 bases. Trimming stripped 7 bases from V and 7 bases from J, with 17 bases between. The germline CDR1 and CDR2 sequences are MDHEN and SYDVKM. This CDR3 region has 13 residues. The CDR3 DNA is TGTGCCAGCACCACATCACCCGCGGGGGAGCAGTACTTC. Residues: CASTTSPAGEQYF. Full variable domain (remainder filled in from reference TRBV28 and TRBJ2-7): DVKVTQSSRYLVKRTGEKVFLECVQDMDHENMFWYRQDPGLGLRLIYFSYDVKMKEKGDIPEGYSVSREKKERFSLILESASTNQTSMYLCASTTSPAGEQYFGPGTRLTVT.

A word on this clone: Distinct nucleotide sequences in the sample also encode this CDR3. The chain couples TRBV19 to TRBJ1-5, with D perhaps matching TRBD1 (5 bases). The CDR3 is 15 residues long. Germline CDR1 reads LNHDA; CDR2 reads SQIVND (reference sequence). The V and J ends lost 0 bases and 4 bases respectively, with 10 bases between them. CDR3 region: CASSIDRGGNQPQHF. DNA for the CDR3: TGTGCCAGTAGTATAGATAGGGGAGGTAATCAGCCCCAGCATTTT.

The chain links TRBV7-9 to TRBJ1-2; D is unclear. This CDR3 contains 14 residues. The germline V and J ends were trimmed by 1 base and 8 bases, with 14 bases remaining between them. Germline CDR1 SEHNR, CDR2 FQNEAQ (reference sequence). The CDR3 DNA is TGTGCCAGCAGCTTAGGGCCACGGCCGGGGGGCTACACCTTC. This encodes CASSLGPRPGGYTF.

The chain recombines TRBV27 with TRBJ2-6; 10 bases are a match to TRBD1. The CDR3 covers 20 residues. Germline values: CDR1 MNHEY, CDR2 SMNVEV (reference sequence). V lost 4 bases and J lost 4; bases outside the gene matches: 16. CDR3 DNA: TGTGCCAGCAGTTCCACGGAGACAGGGGGCTTTCGGCCCGGGGCCAACGTCCTGACTTTC. This translates into CASSSTETGGFRPGANVLTF.

On this clone itself: This specimen includes other DNA sequences encoding the same CDR3. The V and J genes are TRBV19 and TRBJ2-3, with 8 bases matching TRBD2. The germline V gene encodes CDR1 LNHDA and CDR2 SQIVND (reference sequence). Unmatched junction bases numbered 2, after V lost 5 bases and J lost 1 base. There are 14 residues in the CDR3. In DNA, the CDR3 is TGTGCCAGTAGTTTGGGACTAGGCACAGATACGCAGTATTTT. This sequence encodes CASSLGLGTDTQYF. The whole variable domain, remainder taken from reference TRBV19 and TRBJ2-3, is DGGITQSPKYLFRKEGQNVTLSCEQNLNHDAMYWYRQDPGQGLRLIYYSQIVNDFQKGDIAEGYSVSREKKESFPLTVTSAQKNPTAFYLCASSLGLGTDTQYFGPGTRLTVL.

The chain joins TRBV9 to TRBJ2-5; 13 bases match TRBD2. CDR3 length: 15 residues. V lost 3 bases, J lost 5 bases, and 4 bases stayed unmatched. Germline V gene sequence: CDR1 SGDLS, CDR2 YYNGEE. CDR3 residues: CASSEGTSGIETQYF. The CDR3, as DNA: TGTGCCAGCAGCGAGGGGACTAGCGGGATTGAGACCCAGTACTTC.

Comments on this clone: The sample contains more than one DNA sequence encoding this CDR3. V and J are TRBV9 and TRBJ1-1; no clear D gene. Germline assignment: CDR1 SGDLS and CDR2 YYNGEE. This CDR3 region has 13 residues. Trimming took off 0 bases at V and 3 bases at J, with 6 bases between the two ends. The CDR3 DNA follows: TGTGCCAGCAGCGTAGAAAGGGACACTGAAGCTTTCTTT. It translates to CASSVERDTEAFF.

The J gene is TRBJ2-1, the V gene TRBV7-9; TRBD1 might be the D (5 bases). With 4 bases removed from V and 10 bases from J, the gap between germline ends came to 17 bases. This CDR3 is 14 amino acids long. From germline, CDR1 is SEHNR and CDR2 FQNEAQ (reference sequence). DNA for the CDR3: TGTGCCAGCAGCTCTGGCAGGGCATTGGGGGAGCAGTTCTTC. As protein: CASSSGRALGEQFF.

The rearrangement uses TRBV7-9 and TRBJ2-5; D possibly uses TRBD1 or TRBD2 (5 bases each). V was pared by 10 bases and J by 5 bases, with 20 bases between. The CDR3 runs 14 residues. Germline V CDR1 and CDR2: SEHNR, FQNEAQ (reference sequence). CDR3 nucleotides: TGTGCCACCACGCCGATCCAGGGACGGGAGACCCAGTACTTC. Protein: CATTPIQGRETQYF. Variable domain in full (rest from reference TRBV7-9 and TRBJ2-5): DTGVSQNPRHKITKRGQNVTFRCDPISEHNRLYWYRQTLGQGPEFLTYFQNEAQLEKSRLLSDRFSAERPKGSFSTLEIQRTEQGDSAMYLCATTPIQGRETQYFGPGTRLLVL.

This chain links TRBV9 with TRBJ2-7; a possible D gene is TRBD1 (5 bases). The CDR3 sequence is 15 residues long. Trimming took off 0 bases at V and 3 bases at J, with 13 bases between the two ends. Germline V gene data show CDR1 as SGDLS and CDR2 as YYNGEE. The CDR3 is CASSVEDTPLYEQYF. The CDR3 nucleotides are TGTGCCAGCAGCGTAGAGGACACTCCACTCTACGAGCAGTACTTC.

Concerning this clone itself: Additional DNA sequences in this sample encode the identical CDR3. This chain links TRBV27 with TRBJ1-5; D gene ambiguous. CDR3 length equals 15 residues. In germline, CDR1 is MNHEY, CDR2 SMNVEV (reference sequence). V was trimmed by 5 bases and J by 0 bases, leaving 11 bases between them. CDR3 residues: CASSPHRGSNQPQHF. The DNA for the CDR3 is TGTGCCAGCAGTCCCCATCGGGGTAGCAATCAGCCCCAGCATTTT.

The V call is TRBV9, the J call TRBJ1-5; possible D gene TRBD1, 6 bases. Trimming took 7 bases from V and 0 from J, leaving 20 bases between them. The CDR3 contains 17 residues. CDR1 is SGDLS, CDR2 YYNGEE, per germline. The CDR3 protein is CASRLMGAANSNQPQHF. The DNA of the CDR3 is TGTGCCAGCCGACTGATGGGGGCAGCTAATAGCAATCAGCCCCAGCATTTT.

The chain links TRBV6-5 to TRBJ2-2; D call uncertain. V lost 2 bases and J 7 bases, leaving 8 bases between the germline ends. CDR1 is MNHEY, CDR2 SVGAGI, per germline. The CDR3 is made up of 13 amino acids. In nucleotides, the CDR3 is TGTGCCAGCAGTTACACCAGTGGCGGGGAGCTGTTTTTT. It yields the protein CASSYTSGGELFF.

This clone was seen just once. V is TRBV14 and J is TRBJ2-1; 7 bases agree with TRBD2. CDR1 and CDR2 from the germline V gene are SGHDN and FVKESK. This CDR3 is built from 13 residues. The J segment lost 8 bases and the V segment lost 7 bases, leaving 8 bases of the junction unmatched. This CDR3 reads CASKRDFGDEQFF. CDR3 in DNA: TGTGCCAGCAAGCGGGATTTTGGGGATGAGCAGTTCTTC.

The chain is built from TRBV7-3 and TRBJ2-1; D possibly corresponds to TRBD2 (5 bases). This CDR3 comprises 14 residues. Per the germline V gene, CDR1 is SGHTA and CDR2 is FQGTGA. V lost 3 bases and J 10 bases, leaving 16 bases between the germline ends. In DNA form, the CDR3 reads TGTGCCAGCAGCTTGGCCCCGGACTTCCGCGAGCAGTTCTTC. Protein: CASSLAPDFREQFF.

The chain is built from TRBV4-1 and TRBJ2-7; either TRBD1 or TRBD2 may supply D (6 bases each). V was pared by 4 bases and J by 5 bases, with 12 bases between. Germline values: CDR1 MGHRA, CDR2 YSYEKL. The CDR3 extends over 13 amino acids. The CDR3 loop reads CASSPVGGNEQYF. In DNA form, the CDR3 reads TGCGCCAGCAGCCCGGTAGGGGGGAACGAGCAGTACTTC.